This T cell receptor (beta chain) came from a study of blood T cells in healthy people across ages. Through a sample-barcoded 5' primer and a J-beta primer mix, a second PCR was run for about 6 to 11 cycles. TCRdb recomputed calls from the 5' RACE reads with MiXCR, one row per CDR3 protein. The sample holds hundreds of thousands of distinct CDR3 sequences; around 45% are singletons and the top ten take approximately 32%. As to this clonotype: Antigen specificity is unknown.

Germline V lookup: CDR1 SGHTA, CDR2 FQGNSA. Trimming left V 2 bases short and J 0 bases short, with 8 bases between. This CDR3 has 14 residues. Study outcomes and limitations: Possibly confounding the expanded clonotype changes was the fact that donor CMV status was unknown. Long-lived and aged donors differed, with more naive CD4+ cells and higher diversity in the long-lived. The fall in TCR beta diversity per million T cells was roughly linear with age.

What was sequenced was blood. The J gene is TRBJ2-7, the V gene TRBV7-2; no clear D. The TCR originated in a woman aged 55-70 years in good health. The DNA of the CDR3 is TGTGCCAGCAGCTTACGGAGCAACTCCTACGAGCAGTACTTC. Encoded protein: CASSLRSNSYEQYF.